This is a list of T cell receptor beta chains from one sample in a study of shared clonotypes between healthy human individuals. The assay was immunoSEQ multiplex PCR, and TCRdb's table has in-frame clones only and misses some. The repertoire includes about 1.1 million clones, 78% of them detected once, and under 0.65% sits in the top ten. Input material: memory CD4+ T cells from PBMCs. All receptors derive from a man in his late teens or twenties in good health. Some clones in this sample may be carry-over from other donors' samples. Both conserved end residues are part of each CDR3. A D gene is named only where the DNA matches it firmly. Clone sizes are given selectively: once, few, many, or a class where the clone is expanded.

v_gene	d_gene	abundance	j_gene	CDR3aa	CDR3nt
TRBV15	NA	NA	TRBJ2-1	CATSSLGGNYNEQFF	TGTGCCACCAGCTCCCTCGGAGGCAACTACAATGAGCAGTTCTTC
TRBV29-1	TRBD1	NA	TRBJ2-2	CSAGGGQTGELFF	TGCAGCGCAGGGGGCGGGCAGACCGGGGAGCTGTTTTTT
TRBV4-1	NA	NA	TRBJ2-6	CASSQYSSGANVLTF	TGCGCCAGCAGCCAGTACAGCTCTGGGGCCAACGTCCTGACTTTC
TRBV28	NA	NA	TRBJ2-7	CASIRPGSYEQYF	TGTGCCAGCATCCGCCCAGGGAGCTACGAGCAGTACTTC
TRBV25-1	TRBD1	NA	TRBJ2-5	CASREQGALETQYF	TGTGCCAGCAGGGAACAGGGGGCTCTCGAGACCCAGTACTTC
TRBV5-1	NA	NA	TRBJ2-5	CASSLEGAGETQYF	TGCGCCAGCAGCTTGGAAGGGGCTGGGGAGACCCAGTACTTC
TRBV7-2	NA	once	TRBJ1-3	CASSPQRASSGNTIYF	TGTGCCAGCAGCCCCCAGCGGGCGAGCTCTGGAAACACCATATATTTT
TRBV18	NA	NA	TRBJ2-1	CASSPPDGLQFF	TGTGCCAGCTCACCACCGGACGGACTGCAGTTCTTC
TRBV7-6	NA	NA	TRBJ2-7	CASSSGLSYEQYF	TGTGCCAGCAGCTCGGGACTCAGCTACGAGCAGTACTTC
TRBV19	TRBD1	NA	TRBJ2-7	CASSRRQGTYEQYF	TGTGCCAGTAGCCGTAGACAGGGTACCTACGAGCAGTACTTC
TRBV10-1	NA	NA	TRBJ1-2	CASSDRRDGGYTF	TGCGCCAGCAGTGATCGGAGGGATGGAGGCTACACCTTC
TRBV5-1	NA	NA	TRBJ2-3	CASSLGQPSDTQYF	TGCGCCAGCAGCTTGGGTCAGCCCTCAGATACGCAGTATTTT
TRBV28	TRBD1	NA	TRBJ2-7	CASSPPGTGSSYEQYF	TGTGCCAGCAGTCCCCCCGGGACAGGCAGCTCCTACGAGCAGTACTTC